Listed here are 32 T cell receptor beta chains from one sample, sequenced in a study of CD4 and CD8 cells across lung adenocarcinoma regions. TCRdb re-analysed the PCR reads in MiXCR, keeping a single row per CDR3 protein. The data hold fewer than 30,000 distinct CDR3 sequences, with about 50% observed a single time. Specimen: CD8+ T cells from the center of a lung tumor. The receptors shown here come from a male donor with lung adenocarcinoma. The CD4 and CD8 labels of this study may be unreliable.

This clonotype has ten or more counts. The CDR3 loop reads CASSLKTGANTGELFF. The CDR3 DNA reads as TGTGCCAGCAGTTTGAAGACAGGGGCGAACACCGGGGAGCTGTTTTTT. The chain employs TRBV6-5 and TRBJ2-2; TRBD1 agrees at 8 bases. There are 16 residues in the CDR3. The germline CDR1 and CDR2 sequences are MNHEY and SVGAGI. V lost 4 bases, J lost 0 bases, and 4 bases stayed unmatched.

Only a few counts were recorded for this clonotype. A junction boundary mismatches the germline segment, possibly from a read error. This chain uses TRBV24-1 with TRBJ2-4; D is possibly TRBD1 or TRBD2 (5 bases each). The length of the CDR3 is 15 residues. Germline CDR1 is KGHDR and CDR2 is SFDVKD. The DNA for the CDR3 is TGTGCCAGCAGTACGGGGCTGGGTGCCAAAGATACGCAGTACTTC. Amino acids: CASSTGLGAKDTQYF.

This clonotype appeared a few times. The rearrangement joins TRBV6-1 to TRBJ2-5, with TRBD1 as a possible D gene (8 bases). Trimming removed 9 bases from V and 5 bases from J, with 34 bases in between. The CDR3 has 19 residues. Germline V gives CDR1 MNHNS, CDR2 SASEGT. The CDR3 region is CARGGGGQGARLWGETQYF. The CDR3 DNA is TGTGCCAGGGGGGGGGGGGGGCAGGGGGCACGTCTGTGGGGCGAGACCCAGTACTTC.

Details on this clonotype: An end of the junction does not agree with germline; a read error may underlie this. In DNA, the CDR3 is TGTGCCACCGGGCTAAGTCACACAGAGACGCAGTATTTC. Translated, it gives CATGLSHTETQYF. This chain joins TRBV10-3 and TRBJ2-3; D uncertain. The CDR3 spans 13 residues. Germline V lookup: CDR1 ENHRY, CDR2 SYGVKD.

The chain recombines TRBV10-3 with TRBJ2-1; 8 nucleotides align to TRBD2. The DNA end lines up better with TRBJ2-5; the J call may be wrong. Germline lookup yields CDR1 ENHRY and CDR2 SYGVKD. This CDR3 has 14 amino acids. In nucleotides, the CDR3 is TGTGCGGGGCTCGGGGGGGGTCACCAAGAGACCCAGTACTTC. Translated: CAGLGGGHQETQYF.

In this sample, this clonotype turned up a few times. At one boundary the junction diverges from the germline segment, which might be a read error. The rearrangement joins TRBV6-1 to TRBJ2-4; D is perhaps TRBD1 (6 bases). The CDR3 extends over 16 amino acids. Per the germline V gene, CDR1 is MNHNS and CDR2 is SASEGT. CDR3 sequence reads: CASSEAGLGAEDIQYF. The DNA for the CDR3 is TGTGCCAGCAGTGAAGCGGGGCTGGGGGCCGAAGATATTCAGTATTTC.

The chain uses TRBV6-1 and TRBJ2-1; D is perhaps TRBD1 or TRBD2 (6 bases each). The CDR3 is made up of 17 amino acids. V lost 6 bases and J lost 13, with 31 bases in between. Germline V gene data show CDR1 as MNHNS and CDR2 as SASEGT. CDR3 in DNA: TGTGCCAGCAGGGCGGAGTCCGGGGGCCGTGACCAAAAGACCCAGTTCTTC. Its translation: CASRAESGGRDQKTQFF.

This clonotype showed up many times. The chain carries TRBV12-3 or TRBV12-4 and TRBJ2-7; 11 nucleotides line up with TRBD1. The V and J ends lost 7 bases and 3 bases, in that order; junction bases with no gene match: 5. CDR3 size: 14 residues. Here the CDR3 reads CASTGTGGGYEQYF. CDR3 sequence (DNA): TGTGCCAGCACCGGGACAGGGGGAGGCTACGAGCAGTACTTC.

V usage is TRBV6-1 and J usage is TRBJ2-5; no clear D. CDR3 length: 12 residues. Germline CDR1 and CDR2: MNHNS and SASEGT. V lost 5 bases, J lost 3 bases, and 7 bases lay in between. CDR3 DNA: TGTGCCAGCAGTCAGCTTGAAGAGACCCAGTACTTC. Translated: CASSQLEETQYF.

Of note for this clonotype: One end of the junction is discordant with germline, which a read error may explain. This rearrangement joins TRBV6-1 to TRBJ2-5; TRBD2 is a possible D gene (7 bases). CDR1 MNHNS and CDR2 SASEGT come from the germline V gene. The length of the CDR3 is 16 residues. The CDR3 reads CASGGVGGGDQETQYF. In nucleotides, the CDR3 is TGTGCCAGCGGGGGGGTCGGGGGCGGGGATCAAGAGACCCAGTACTTT.

As to this clonotype: At one boundary the junction diverges from the germline segment, which might be a read error. V and J are TRBV10-2 and TRBJ2-4; D perhaps matches TRBD2 (5 bases). The CDR3 extends over 14 amino acids. CDR1 and CDR2 (germline): WSHSY, SAAADI. The CDR3 spells CAGRGLCDKDIQYF. CDR3 nucleotides: TGCGCCGGGCGCGGGTTGTGTGACAAAGACATTCAGTACTTC.

This clonotype was counted between two and nine times. Sequence at one end of the junction differs from germline and may be a read error. V is TRBV6-1 and J is TRBJ2-4, with a possible D match to TRBD1 (6 bases). The V gene's germline CDR1 is MNHNS and CDR2 SASEGT. The CDR3 has 15 residues. The DNA for the CDR3 is TGTGCCAGCAACACCGGGGCAGGGGCCAAAGATACGCAGTACTTT. This codes for CASNTGAGAKDTQYF.

The CDR3 loop reads CASRADSGLRDQDTQYF. Here the CDR3 DNA reads TGTGCCAGCAGGGCGGACTCCGGACTCCGTGACCAAGACACTCAGTACTTC. V usage is TRBV6-1 and J usage is TRBJ2-4; a possible D gene is TRBD2 (5 bases). Germline lookup yields CDR1 MNHNS and CDR2 SASEGT. Deletions cut 6 bases from V and 12 bases from J, with 30 bases between. This CDR3 is 17 amino acids long.

About this clonotype: Mismatch with germline at one junction end may stem from a read error. The CDR3 loop reads CASRGGRDTDTQYF. The CDR3 bases are TGTGCCAGCCGTGGGGGACGTGACACAGATACCCAGTACTTT. The chain employs TRBV10-1 and TRBJ2-3; D could derive from TRBD1 or TRBD2 (5 bases each). The CDR3 is 14 amino acids. Germline CDR1 WNHNN, CDR2 SYGVQD (reference sequence).

This clonotype was observed at least ten times. Being one base from a much bigger clone, this may be a read error. The chain is built from TRBV6-1 and TRBJ2-1, with D perhaps TRBD2 (5 bases). The CDR3 is made up of 12 amino acids. Germline CDR1 is MNHNS and CDR2 is SASEGT. V was clipped by 4 bases and J by 10 bases, with 11 bases between them. The DNA of the CDR3 is TGTGCCAGCAGTGGGGGAGCCTACGAGCAGTTCTTC. Translation gives CASSGGAYEQFF.

This clonotype was seen repeatedly, ten times or more. The V call is TRBV6-1, the J call TRBJ2-1; the D gene is possibly TRBD1 (5 bases). V was pared by 6 bases and J by 1 base, with 16 bases between. Germline V gene data show CDR1 as MNHNS and CDR2 as SASEGT. The CDR3 contains 16 residues. In nucleotides, the CDR3 is TGTGCCAGCAGATCCACAGGAGAAGGATCCTACAATGAGCAGTTCTTC. Its protein product is CASRSTGEGSYNEQFF.

Only a few counts were recorded for this clonotype. CDR3 bases: TGTGCCAGCAGTTACTCCCTAAGCGGGAGGTTCTACAATGAGCAGTTCTTC. It specifies CASSYSLSGRFYNEQFF. This chain links TRBV6-5 with TRBJ2-1; 9 nucleotides match TRBD2. The CDR3 extends over 17 amino acids. The ends lost 0 bases at V and 3 bases at J; junction bases unmatched: 6. Germline assignment: CDR1 MNHEY and CDR2 SVGAGI.

This clonotype was found many times. The genes are TRBV4-1 and TRBJ2-3; a possible D gene is TRBD2 (6 bases). The CDR3 runs 17 residues. Germline CDR1 and CDR2: MGHRA and YSYEKL. V shed 4 bases and J shed 3 bases, with 20 bases lying between them. CDR3 bases: TGCGCCAGCAGCCGAGACCATCGGGCGGGGCAGACAGATACGCAGTATTTT. Translating it yields CASSRDHRAGQTDTQYF.

CDR3 sequence reads: CASSGAGARVEDTQYF. The CDR3 nucleotides are TGTGCCAGCAGTGGAGCCGGGGCACGGGTTGAAGATACGCAGTATTTT. This chain joins TRBV6-1 and TRBJ2-3; D is perhaps TRBD1 or TRBD2 (5 bases each). Trimming shortened V by 4 bases and J by 5 bases, and 19 bases separated the two germline ends. The germline V gene has CDR1 MNHNS and CDR2 SASEGT. The CDR3 totals 16 residues.

In its sample, this clonotype was seen many times. J is TRBJ1-1 and V is TRBV6-1; TRBD1 is a possible D gene (5 bases). From germline, CDR1 is MNHNS and CDR2 SASEGT. V was trimmed by 8 bases and J by 4 bases, leaving 14 bases between them. The length of the CDR3 is 13 residues. This chain's CDR3 is CASLFGGGTEAFF. The DNA of the CDR3 is TGTGCCAGCCTCTTTGGGGGAGGCACTGAAGCTTTCTTT.

The V and J genes are TRBV5-1 and TRBJ1-1; TRBD1 agrees at 9 bases. Germline CDR1 is SGHRS and CDR2 is YFSETQ. The CDR3 runs 15 residues. J gave up 4 bases and V 4 bases, and 8 bases lay outside the gene matches. In DNA form, the CDR3 reads TGCGCCAGCAGCCCCAACAGGGGGCCGTTCACTGAAGCTTTCTTT. It is translated as CASSPNRGPFTEAFF.

About this clonotype: At one end, the junction sequence differs from germline, possibly due to a read error. The chain uses TRBV10-2 and TRBJ2-3, with 8 bases matching TRBD2. The germline V gene encodes CDR1 WSHSY and CDR2 SAAADI. This CDR3 spans 16 amino acids. The CDR3 nucleotides are TGCTCCAGCGGGGGACACGGAGGAGGGGACCGAGAGACGCAGTACTTT. Protein product: CSSGGHGGGDRETQYF.

The V and J genes are TRBV12-5 and TRBJ2-3; TRBD2 agrees at 11 bases. The V gene end was trimmed by 4 bases and the J gene end by 5 bases; junction bases not matched to a gene: 2. The CDR3 totals 14 residues. Germline CDR1 reads LGHNT; CDR2 reads FRNRAP. The CDR3 region is CASGSGLAGDTQYF. For the CDR3, the DNA is TGTGCTAGTGGTTCTGGACTAGCGGGAGATACGCAGTATTTT. Looking up the rest from reference TRBV12-5 and TRBJ2-3 gives the full variable domain: DARVTQTPRHKVTEMGQEVTMRCQPILGHNTVFWYRQTMMQGLELLAYFRNRAPLDDSGMPKDRFSAEMPDATLATLKIQPSEPRDSAVYFCASGSGLAGDTQYFGPGTRLTVL.

For this clonotype: Because it lacks the conserved phenylalanine or tryptophan at the end, this CDR3 is likely a read error. The limits of the CDR3 on the DNA are not certain, so only TCRdb's listed CDR3 is given. The chain has TRBV13 and TRBJ2-1. Germline-derived CDR1 and CDR2 are PRHDT and FYEKMQ (reference sequence). The CDR3 region is 13 residues in length, termini included. The CDR3 reads CAPCAYCSAEPFQ.

For this clonotype: The junction departs from the called germline gene at one end, perhaps through a read error. The rearrangement uses TRBV10-2 and TRBJ2-5; D assignment may be TRBD1 or TRBD2 (5 bases each). The length of the CDR3 is 17 residues. The germline CDR1 and CDR2 sequences are WSHSY and SAAADI. The CDR3 region has the DNA TGCGCCAGCAGTGCGGGGCCGGGGCTCGGTGGCACAGAGACGCAGTACTTC. This gives the protein CASSAGPGLGGTETQYF.

The genes are TRBV11-3 and TRBJ2-2; weak D call: TRBD2 (7 bases). Germline V gene lookup returns CDR1 SGHNT and CDR2 YENEEA. V lost 5 bases, J lost 5 bases, and 12 bases lay in between. The CDR3 is 14 residues long. CDR3 sequence reads: CASSPEGGTGELFF. The CDR3 DNA reads as TGTGCCAGCAGCCCTGAGGGGGGGACCGGGGAGCTGTTTTTT.

The chain joins TRBV7-3 to TRBJ2-1; 11 bases fit TRBD2. Per germline, CDR1 SGHTA and CDR2 FQGTGA. With V trimmed by 5 bases and J by 2 bases, 2 bases remained unmatched. The CDR3 consists of 15 residues. The CDR3 DNA follows: TGTGCCAGCAGCCAGGGACTAGCGGCCTACAATGAGCAGTTCTTC. This gives the protein CASSQGLAAYNEQFF. The whole variable domain, filled in from reference TRBV7-3 and TRBJ2-1, reads GAGVSQTPSNKVTEKGKYVELRCDPISGHTALYWYRQSLGQGPEFLIYFQGTGAADDSGLPNDRFFAVRPEGSVSTLKIQRTERGDSAVYLCASSQGLAAYNEQFFGPGTRLTVL.

This chain uses TRBV6-1 with TRBJ1-4; D perhaps matches TRBD1 (5 bases). Germline V gives CDR1 MNHNS, CDR2 SASEGT. V was shortened by 4 bases and J by 5 bases, with 11 bases between the two germline ends. The CDR3 length is 14 residues. The CDR3 region is CASSVGDSNEKLFF. DNA of the CDR3: TGTGCCAGCAGTGTTGGTGACAGCAATGAAAAACTGTTTTTT.

The rearrangement joins TRBV6-5 to TRBJ2-3, with 8 bases aligning to TRBD2. The CDR3 consists of 14 residues. Germline values: CDR1 MNHEY, CDR2 SVGAGI. V shed 4 bases, J shed 4 bases, and the junction held 4 bases outside the gene matches. This CDR3 reads CASSSGGQADTQYF. DNA of the CDR3: TGTGCCAGCAGTTCGGGGGGGCAGGCAGATACGCAGTATTTT.

The V gene is TRBV6-1, the J gene TRBJ2-1; D is tentatively TRBD1 or TRBD2 (5 bases each). The J call is doubtful: the DNA matches TRBJ2-7 better. Germline assignment: CDR1 MNHNS and CDR2 SASEGT. This CDR3 comprises 14 residues. The CDR3 DNA sequence: TGTGCCAGCACCCCAAAGGGACGGACCTACGAGCAGTACTTC. Translation gives CASTPKGRTYEQYF.

The chain is built from TRBV10-1 and TRBJ2-2, with D tentatively TRBD1 (6 bases). The DNA matches TRBJ2-3 better at its end, which makes the J call doubtful. This CDR3 is 16 amino acids long. Germline loops: CDR1 WNHNN, CDR2 SYGVQD (reference sequence). The CDR3 reads CASSESGRANTGTQYF. CDR3 in DNA: TGCGCCAGCAGTGAGTCAGGGCGGGCGAACACAGGGACGCAGTATTTT.

CDR3 loop: CASSLGPQVNTEAQFF. The DNA for the CDR3 is TGTGCCAGCAGTTTAGGGCCACAAGTGAACACCGAGGCGCAGTTTTTT. The gene calls are TRBV27 and TRBJ2-2; D gene ambiguous. V was cut by 2 bases and J by 16 bases, with 26 bases left in between. Looked up from germline, CDR1 is MNHEY and CDR2 is SMNVEV (reference sequence). This CDR3 region has 16 residues.